The T cell receptor (beta chain) described here comes from a study of CD8 T cells in Susac syndrome. Study observations and caveats: Across the total CD8+ repertoires, sixteen Susac-specific public clones were found. The CD8+ TEMRA repertoires yielded 5 or 6 such clones.

A quantity of about 0.5 to 1 ug RNA underwent reverse transcription using random hexamers. TCRdb analysed the immunoSEQ multiplex PCR reads with MiXCR anew, one entry per CDR3 protein. The profile shows tens of thousands of distinct CDR3 sequences, about 96% of them singletons. The CDR3 has 16 residues. Germline loops: CDR1 SGHVS, CDR2 FQNEAQ. V shed 3 bases, J shed 6 bases, and the junction held 11 bases outside the gene matches. As concerns this clonotype: Its antigen is currently unknown.

Sequenced sample: CD8+ T cells from PBMCs. The genes are TRBV7-8 and TRBJ2-3, with 8 nucleotides matching TRBD2. This sequence was found in a human donor with Susac syndrome. The DNA of the CDR3 is TGTGCCAGCAGCTTTTTACCCGGGACTAGAAGGGATACGCAGTATTTT. It yields the protein CASSFLPGTRRDTQYF. Together with reference TRBV7-8 and TRBJ2-3, the CDR3 gives the full variable domain: GAGVSQSPRYKVAKRGQDVALRCDPISGHVSLFWYQQALGQGPEFLTYFQNEAQLDKSGLPSDRFFAERPEGSVSTLKIQRTQQEDSAVYLCASSFLPGTRRDTQYFGPGTRLTVL.